This is a list of T cell receptor beta chains from one sample in a study of cytomegalovirus exposure and HLA in healthy donors. Data came from immunoSEQ multiplex PCR; TCRdb stores just in-frame clones and leaves some out. The sample lists 150,000 to 200,000 clones; about 65% were seen once. Sequencing input: PBMCs. The receptor source for this set is a man aged 40-49 years in good health and CMV-seropositive. The CDR3 runs from the conserved cysteine through the conserved F or W. Each record gives: V gene, D gene, J gene, clone size, CDR3 protein, CDR3 DNA. The D gene is left open where the match is weak. Rows give clone size only sometimes, using once, few, many, or a class for an expanded clone.

TRBV19	.	TRBJ1-4	.	CASSADSGGTNEKLFF	TGTGCCAGTAGTGCGGACAGCGGGGGAACTAATGAAAAACTGTTTTTT
TRBV10-3	TRBD1	TRBJ1-5	.	CAISADRGRGQPQHF	TGTGCCATCAGTGCCGACAGGGGTCGGGGTCAGCCCCAGCATTTT
TRBV6-1	TRBD1	TRBJ1-1	.	CASRQGTPNTEAFF	TGTGCCAGCAGACAGGGGACCCCGAACACTGAAGCTTTCTTT
TRBV13	.	TRBJ2-2	.	CASSSLGGGRTGELFF	TGTGCCAGCAGCTCCCTAGGGGGGGGGCGCACCGGGGAGCTGTTTTTT
TRBV27	.	TRBJ2-2	.	CASRWTTNRGTGELFF	TGTGCCAGCAGATGGACTACAAATCGGGGAACCGGGGAGCTGTTTTTT
TRBV27	TRBD1	TRBJ1-2	.	CASSPGGPGQGAGNYGYTF	TGTGCCAGCAGTCCCGGGGGGCCAGGACAGGGGGCCGGCAACTATGGCTACACCTTC
TRBV5-1	.	TRBJ1-1	.	CASSPWGTEAFF	TGCGCCAGCTCCCCTTGGGGCACCGAAGCTTTCTTT
TRBV4-3	.	TRBJ2-7	.	CASSQDAASSFYEQYF	TGCGCCAGCAGCCAAGATGCGGCTAGCTCTTTCTACGAGCAGTACTTC
TRBV19	TRBD2	TRBJ2-7	.	CASRKGRGDSYEQYF	TGTGCCAGTAGAAAGGGGCGGGGGGACTCCTACGAGCAGTACTTC
TRBV9	.	TRBJ2-1	.	CASSPSGQLNEQFF	TGTGCCAGCAGCCCATCTGGACAGCTCAATGAGCAGTTCTTC
TRBV29-1	.	TRBJ2-1	.	CSPTRGNEQFF	TGCAGCCCTACTAGGGGGAATGAGCAGTTCTTC
TRBV11-2	.	TRBJ2-2	.	CASTGGGHRNTGELFF	TGTGCCAGCACCGGGGGTGGACATCGGAACACCGGGGAGCTGTTTTTT
TRBV7-9	.	TRBJ1-1	.	CASREDRNTEAFF	TGTGCCAGCAGAGAGGACAGGAACACTGAAGCTTTCTTT
TRBV4-1	.	TRBJ1-1	.	CASSQGLETEAFF	TGCGCCAGCAGCCAGGGCCTCGAGACTGAAGCTTTCTTT
TRBV7-8	.	TRBJ2-7	.	CASSLGGLEQYF	TGTGCCAGCAGCTTAGGAGGGCTCGAGCAGTACTTC
TRBV6-1	TRBD1	TRBJ2-7	.	CASKEQGAYEQYF	TGTGCCAGCAAGGAACAGGGGGCCTACGAGCAGTACTTC
TRBV7-9	.	TRBJ1-5	.	CASSSYNQPQHF	TGTGCCAGCAGCTCTTACAATCAGCCCCAGCATTTT
TRBV19	.	TRBJ1-2	.	CASSIEGGIYGYTF	TGTGCCAGTAGTATAGAGGGCGGGATCTATGGCTACACCTTC
TRBV27	TRBD1	TRBJ2-1	.	CASSLDLTGANEQFF	TGTGCCAGCAGTCTAGATTTGACAGGGGCGAATGAGCAGTTCTTC
TRBV9	TRBD2	TRBJ2-7	.	CASSVAGLASEQYF	TGTGCCAGCAGCGTAGCGGGACTAGCATCCGAGCAGTACTTC
TRBV7-9	TRBD1	TRBJ2-6	.	CASSLGVQGSGANVLTF	TGTGCCAGCAGCTTAGGGGTACAGGGGTCCGGGGCCAACGTCCTGACTTTC
TRBV4-2	.	TRBJ2-7	.	CASSQAKPYEQYF	TGTGCCAGCAGCCAAGCAAAGCCTTACGAGCAGTACTTC
TRBV10-3	TRBD1	TRBJ2-3	.	CAISLGQGVTDTQYF	TGTGCCATCAGCTTGGGGCAGGGGGTAACAGATACGCAGTATTTT
TRBV5-5	.	TRBJ1-3	.	CASSLGTNREGNTIYF	TGTGCCAGCAGCTTAGGGACGAACAGGGAGGGAAACACCATATATTTT
TRBV6-5	.	TRBJ1-2	few	CASSRQLGGYTF	TGTGCCAGCAGCAGACAGCTAGGGGGCTACACCTTC
TRBV30	.	TRBJ2-1	.	CAWSVLGDPEQFF	TGTGCCTGGAGTGTACTCGGGGATCCTGAGCAGTTCTTC
TRBV18	TRBD1	TRBJ2-5	once	CASSRIRTGAQETQYF	TGTGCCAGCTCACGAATCCGGACAGGCGCCCAAGAGACCCAGTACTTC
TRBV19	TRBD1	TRBJ1-6	few	CASSPKGQGVPPLHF	TGTGCCAGTAGCCCGAAGGGACAGGGGGTTCCACCCCTCCACTTT
TRBV5-4	TRBD2	TRBJ2-5	.	CASSPSTRLAQETQYF	TGTGCCAGCAGCCCCAGTACAAGACTAGCGCAAGAGACCCAGTACTTC
TRBV5-1	TRBD1	TRBJ1-1	once	CASSWDRVNTEAFF	TGCGCCAGCAGTTGGGACAGGGTGAACACTGAAGCTTTCTTT
TRBV4-2	.	TRBJ2-1	.	CASSQVAGLPYNEQFF	TGTGCCAGCAGCCAAGTGGCGGGATTACCCTACAATGAGCAGTTCTTC
TRBV7-2	.	TRBJ1-1	few	CASSSDRSEAFF	TGTGCCAGCAGCTCCGACAGGTCTGAAGCTTTCTTT
TRBV5-1	.	TRBJ2-1	.	CASSLTGGIRNEQFF	TGCGCCAGCAGCCTGACAGGCGGAATCAGGAATGAGCAGTTCTTC
TRBV2	TRBD1	TRBJ1-1	.	CASTGGQANTEAFF	TGTGCCAGCACCGGGGGACAGGCGAACACTGAAGCTTTCTTT
TRBV4-1	.	TRBJ2-7	.	CASSHDHRGEQYF	TGCGCCAGCAGCCACGACCATCGGGGCGAGCAGTACTTC
TRBV5-1	.	TRBJ2-2	.	CASSREGQGRTGELFF	TGCGCCAGCAGTCGGGAGGGACAGGGCCGCACCGGGGAGCTGTTTTTT
TRBV30	.	TRBJ2-5	.	CAWSGPQETQYF	TGTGCCTGGAGCGGTCCCCAAGAGACCCAGTACTTC
TRBV9	.	TRBJ1-2	few	CASSVEGRLNYGYTF	TGTGCCAGCAGCGTAGAAGGCAGACTAAACTATGGCTACACCTTC
TRBV6-5	.	TRBJ2-5	.	CASSYGLNQETQYF	TGTGCCAGCAGTTACGGCCTTAACCAAGAGACCCAGTACTTC
TRBV7-2	TRBD1	TRBJ1-6	.	CASSVGTDNSPLHF	TGTGCCAGCAGCGTCGGGACAGATAATTCACCCCTCCACTTT
TRBV9	TRBD1	TRBJ2-6	.	CASSVDGPGQGAFGANVLTF	TGTGCCAGCAGCGTAGATGGCCCGGGACAGGGGGCATTTGGGGCCAACGTCCTGACTTTC
TRBV11-2	TRBD1	TRBJ2-7	.	CASSSSRGRGDEQYF	TGTGCCAGCAGCTCTAGCAGGGGGCGCGGAGACGAGCAGTACTTC
TRBV30	.	TRBJ1-1	.	CAWSWNKRSEAFF	TGTGCCTGGAGTTGGAACAAGAGGAGTGAAGCTTTCTTT
TRBV11-1	.	TRBJ2-3	.	CASSPRGEVTQYF	TGTGCCAGCAGCCCCCGGGGAGAAGTCACGCAGTATTTT
TRBV6-5	.	TRBJ1-3	.	CASSAGPDSGNTIYF	TGTGCCAGCAGTGCGGGGCCCGACTCTGGAAACACCATATATTTT
TRBV4-1	.	TRBJ1-2	.	CASSPRGNYGYTF	TGCGCCAGCAGCCCTCGAGGGAACTATGGCTACACCTTC
TRBV4-1	TRBD2	TRBJ2-5	.	CASSHEGLPKQETQYF	TGCGCCAGCAGCCATGAGGGACTACCAAAACAAGAGACCCAGTACTTC
TRBV6-1	TRBD1	TRBJ1-5	.	CASSASTGAGNQPQHF	TGTGCCAGCAGTGCTTCGACAGGGGCGGGAAATCAGCCCCAGCATTTT
TRBV6-6	.	TRBJ2-7	.	CASRVQGFEQYF	TGTGCCAGCAGGGTACAGGGCTTCGAGCAGTACTTC
TRBV25-1	TRBD1	TRBJ1-1	.	CASSDTGGADTEAFF	TGTGCCAGCAGTGACACAGGGGGCGCGGACACTGAAGCTTTCTTT
TRBV2	TRBD1	TRBJ2-3	.	CASSAGQGDTQYF	TGTGCCAGCAGTGCGGGACAGGGTGATACGCAGTATTTT
TRBV19	.	TRBJ2-2	.	CASSPLGGPTGELFF	TGTGCCAGTAGCCCCTTGGGGGGGCCCACCGGGGAGCTGTTTTTT
TRBV7-7	TRBD1	TRBJ2-1	.	CASSPQGASYNEQFF	TGTGCTAGCAGCCCCCAGGGGGCGTCCTACAATGAGCAGTTCTTC
TRBV6-6	.	TRBJ2-3	few	CASSPRTKPADTQYF	TGTGCCAGCAGTCCCCGGACTAAGCCCGCAGATACGCAGTATTTT